These 16 T cell receptor beta chains were all obtained from the same sample, sequenced in a study of read filtering for tumor transcriptome and immune sequencing. From roughly 390 ng of RNA, a library with molecular barcoded alpha/delta and beta/gamma adaptors was made. TCRdb reanalysed the reads using MiXCR and keeps one entry per CDR3 protein. The sample contains tens of thousands of distinct CDR3 sequences, about 12% of which appear only once. The sample taken for sequencing was a population of CD138-negative cells sorted from bone marrow. These receptors originate from a donor aged 40 or older with multiple myeloma.

This clonotype was observed at least ten times. V is TRBV20-1 and J is TRBJ2-1; the D gene is possibly TRBD2 (6 bases). V was clipped by 5 bases and J by 8 bases, with 16 bases between them. CDR1 is DFQATT, CDR2 SNEGSKA, per germline (reference sequence). The CDR3 totals 13 residues. CDR3 protein: CSAGRDSADEQFF. Written as DNA, the CDR3 is TGCAGTGCTGGGCGGGACTCCGCCGATGAGCAGTTCTTC.

This rearrangement joins TRBV29-1 to TRBJ2-1, with 8 bases that match TRBD1. The CDR3 is made up of 12 amino acids. Trimming removed 7 bases from V and 7 bases from J; junction bases left unmatched: 6. Looked up from germline, CDR1 is SQVTM and CDR2 is ANQGSEA. CDR3 sequence reads: CSEVDRVNEQFF. CDR3 in DNA: TGCAGCGAAGTGGACAGGGTAAATGAGCAGTTCTTC.

Remarks on this clonotype: A read error may explain this, as a much larger clone is one base away. The chain recombines TRBV6-5 with TRBJ1-5; the D gene is possibly TRBD1 (6 bases). The germline gives CDR1 MNHEY, CDR2 SVGAGI. The CDR3 is 16 residues long. CDR3 DNA sequence: TGTGACAGCAGTTACTCTTCAGGGGCGAGCAATCAGCCCCAGCATTTT. It encodes CDSSYSSGASNQPQHF.

At least ten counts were recorded for this clonotype. The CDR3 nucleotides read TGCGCCAGCAGTAGGTGGAGGGACCAGCCCCAGCATTTT. It yields the protein CASSRWRDQPQHF. The rearrangement joins TRBV4-1 to TRBJ1-5, with a tentative D call TRBD1 (5 bases). Germline V CDR1 and CDR2: MGHRA, YSYEKL. The CDR3 has 13 residues. The V gene lost 6 bases and the J gene lost 7 bases, with 13 bases spanning the gap.

With respect to this clonotype: Possible read error: a much larger clone is one base away. This sequence joins TRBV5-1 and TRBJ2-1; 10 bases align to TRBD2. Trimming took 4 bases from V and 10 from J; bases not matched to a gene: 17. The V gene's germline CDR1 is SGHRS and CDR2 YFSETQ. This CDR3 spans 17 amino acids. In nucleotides, the CDR3 is TGCGCCAGCAGCCCGGGACCAGCGGGAGGGCCATCACGGGAGCAGTTCTTC. It yields the protein CASSPGPAGGPSREQFF.

This clonotype was seen ten or more times. The chain combines TRBV11-2 with TRBJ2-3; TRBD2 agrees at 8 bases. Trimming removed 4 bases from V and 4 bases from J; junction bases left unmatched: 4. Germline loops: CDR1 SGHAT, CDR2 FQNNGV. The CDR3 loop spans 14 amino acids. The CDR3: CASSSGLAADTQYF. The CDR3 nucleotides are TGTGCCAGCAGCTCCGGACTAGCCGCAGATACGCAGTATTTT.

Note on this clonotype: This clone may be a read error of a much larger clone one base away. The chain has TRBV5-1 and TRBJ1-4; TRBD1 is a possible D gene (5 bases). This CDR3 is 15 amino acids long. CDR1 SGHRS and CDR2 YFSETQ come from the germline V gene. The DNA for the CDR3 is TGCGCCAGCAGCATAGGGGCTCGGGCTAATGAAAAACTGTCTTTT. This codes for CASSIGARANEKLSF.

This clonotype was counted many times. The CDR3 here is CASSIATGEETQYF. The CDR3 coding sequence is TGTGCCAGCAGCATAGCAACTGGGGAAGAGACCCAGTACTTC. V gene TRBV5-5 combines with J gene TRBJ2-5; no clear D gene. Trimming shortened V by 4 bases and J by 3 bases, and 13 bases separated the two germline ends. CDR1 SGHKS and CDR2 YYEKEE come from the germline V gene (reference sequence). CDR3 length equals 14 residues. The whole variable domain, filled in from reference TRBV5-5 and TRBJ2-5, reads DAGVTQSPTHLIKTRGQQVTLRCSPISGHKSVSWYQQVLGQGPQFIFQYYEKEERGRGNFPDRFSARQFPNYSSELNVNALLLGDSALYLCASSIATGEETQYFGPGTRLLVL.

This clonotype was recorded many times. The gene calls are TRBV2 and TRBJ2-7; perhaps D is TRBD1 or TRBD2 (6 bases each). V lost 7 bases and J 2 bases, leaving 24 bases between the germline ends. The CDR3 is 17 amino acids. CDR1 SNHLY and CDR2 FYNNEI come from the germline V gene. The DNA of the CDR3 is TGTGCCAGCAAAAAGGGATTCGGGGCGGGGACAACCTACGAGCAGTACTTC. Translating it yields CASKKGFGAGTTYEQYF.

This clonotype was found many times. The chain uses TRBV7-9 and TRBJ1-5; D is perhaps TRBD1 (5 bases). The V end lost 8 bases, the J end lost 1 base, and 9 bases lay between the germline ends. CDR3 length: 13 residues. The germline V gene has CDR1 SEHNR and CDR2 FQNEAQ (reference sequence). The CDR3 region is CASSGGSNQPQHF. The CDR3 DNA sequence: TGTGCCAGCTCGGGGGGGAGCAATCAGCCCCAGCATTTT.

At least ten counts were recorded for this clonotype. The J gene is TRBJ2-1, the V gene TRBV20-1; TRBD2 aligns across 14 bases. The CDR3 loop spans 19 amino acids. With 1 base clipped from V and 0 bases from J, the junction kept 8 bases outside the gene matches. In germline, CDR1 is DFQATT, CDR2 SNEGSKA (reference sequence). DNA of the CDR3: TGCAGTGCTAGAGTATTACCCGGGACTAGCGGGAGCTCCTACAATGAGCAGTTCTTC. Translation gives CSARVLPGTSGSSYNEQFF.

This clonotype was picked up many times. The chain links TRBV29-1 to TRBJ2-3; 7 bases are shared with TRBD1. This CDR3 region has 15 residues. The V and J ends lost 0 bases and 5 bases, in that order; junction bases with no gene match: 8. Germline CDR1 SQVTM, CDR2 ANQGSEA. The DNA for the CDR3 is TGCAGCGTTGAAGACCTGGACAGGACCTTAGATACGCAGTATTTT. Translating it yields CSVEDLDRTLDTQYF.

There are many counts of this clonotype. This chain joins TRBV11-2 and TRBJ1-1, with D hard to call. V shed 6 bases and J shed 2 bases, with 13 bases lying between them. The CDR3 runs to 14 residues. Germline values: CDR1 SGHAT, CDR2 FQNNGV. The CDR3 is CASSRPRGNTEAFF. As DNA, the CDR3 is TGTGCCAGCAGTCGACCCAGAGGTAACACTGAAGCTTTCTTT.

This clonotype appeared many times. Written as DNA, the CDR3 is TGTGCCAGCAGCTTCGAACAGCTGAACACTGAAGCTTTCTTT. It is translated as CASSFEQLNTEAFF. J is TRBJ1-1 and V is TRBV5-6; D is unresolved. V gave up 2 bases and J gave up 0 bases, with 8 bases separating them. CDR1 is SGHDT, CDR2 YYEEEE, per germline. This CDR3 is 14 amino acids long.

This clonotype was recorded many times. This chain uses TRBV20-1 with TRBJ2-1; D remains unclear. Per the germline V gene, CDR1 is DFQATT and CDR2 is SNEGSKA (reference sequence). There are 11 residues in the CDR3. The V and J ends lost 7 bases and 10 bases respectively, with 14 bases between them. The CDR3 loop is CSGKSLQEQFF. The CDR3 DNA follows: TGCAGTGGAAAGAGTTTACAAGAGCAGTTCTTC.

On this clonotype: Mismatch with germline at one junction end may stem from a read error. This rearrangement joins TRBV12-3 or TRBV12-4 to TRBJ2-6, with a weak D call TRBD1 (8 bases). The CDR3 has 17 amino acids. The CDR3 loop reads CASSNRGTISGTNVLTF. The CDR3 DNA sequence: TGTGCCAGCAGCAACAGGGGGACTATCTCTGGGACCAACGTCCTGACTTTC.